This entry describes one T cell receptor (beta chain). Its antigen is unknown. Trimming removed 8 bases at V and 4 bases at J, with 4 bases between. Germline values: CDR1 LNHDA, CDR2 SQIVND (reference sequence). The CDR3 is 10 amino acids. Lactation, pregnancy, other autoimmune disease or uncontrolled infection led to exclusion of patients. The sample originates from a study of T cells in Graves' hyperthyroidism and ophthalmopathy. Broader study findings: In validation, the model predicted ophthalmopathy. These predictions came a median approximately six months before onset. A model of 13 V-J features distinguished ophthalmopathy from stable hyperthyroidism.

Amplified TCR beta CDR3 regions came from RNA transcripts. The HTBI primer set served for first-round RT-PCR of the TCR CDR3. TCRdb reanalysed the multiplex PCR reads using MiXCR and keeps one entry per CDR3 protein. Among more than 300,000 distinct CDR3 sequences listed, roughly a sixth were seen once. This receptor was identified in a woman aged 25 to 39 with Graves' hyperthyroidism that later progressed to Graves' ophthalmopathy. The gene calls are TRBV19 and TRBJ2-3; no firm D call. The sequencing input was blood. CDR3 amino acids: CASRADTQYF. The CDR3 bases are TGTGCCAGTCGCGCAGATACGCAGTATTTT.